This entry features one TCR beta chain sequence. Its antigen is unidentified. This sample was included in a study of beta chain features in type 1 diabetes. The study, taken as a whole, reports: Type 1 diabetes patients had moderately but significantly shorter TCRB CDR3s in all four CD4+ subsets.

Expressed TCRB transcripts were sequenced after all isolated RNA was converted to cDNA. Libraries were prepared by immunoSEQ multiplex PCR; TCRdb keeps only in-frame clonotypes and omits some of them. The data hold 300,000 or so clones, with over 7% observed a single time. The sample was central memory CD4+ T cells from blood. The source of this sequence is a man younger than 45 with type 1 diabetes.

The CDR3: CASSVASPWGEQFF. The CDR3 region has the DNA TGTGCCAGCAGCGTAGCCTCCCCATGGGGGGAGCAGTTCTTC. This chain uses TRBV9 with TRBJ2-1; either TRBD1 or TRBD2 may supply D (5 bases each). The V gene's germline CDR1 is SGDLS and CDR2 YYNGEE. This CDR3 comprises 14 residues. V was pared by 0 bases and J by 10 bases, with 14 bases between.